The sequence of this T cell receptor beta chain was determined in a study of human T cells and chemical hapten exposure. Study-wide context: An approximately 2 cm by approximately 2 cm inner upper arm patch received 2% DPC for sensitization.

This clonotype has at least ten counts. Its antigen is unidentified. Findings and caveats of the study: Patch test score rose with PT1 expanded TCR count, significant at thresholds 8, 16 and 32, not 4.

Specified time point: patch test 1, 2 weeks after DPC sensitization. Treatment in this sample: therapeutic diphenylcyclopropenone sensitization with weekly scalp DPC. Sequencing started from total RNA isolated from unfractionated whole blood. Blood sampling preceded each patch test application. Suited to DPC and affected by alopecia, the donors ranged from 18 to 70 years old. Germline V gives CDR1 SEHNR, CDR2 FQNEAQ (reference sequence). The CDR3 totals 14 residues. Trimming removed 4 bases from V and 4 bases from J; junction bases left unmatched: 2. TCRdb re-called the RACE reads with MiXCR, one entry per CDR3 protein. This table has approximately 43,000 distinct CDR3 sequences, more than 3% appearing once.

J is TRBJ2-4 and V is TRBV7-9, with 9 bases that match TRBD1. The source is a man aged 50 to 60 with alopecia areata. Some clones in this sample may be carry-over from other donors' samples. The sequences come from whole blood, collected in connection with sensitization to the hapten diphenylcyclopropenone (DPC). The CDR3 here is CASSSDRGKNIQYF. The CDR3 nucleotides read TGTGCCAGCAGCTCGGACAGGGGTAAAAACATTCAGTACTTC. Full variable domain (remainder filled in from reference TRBV7-9 and TRBJ2-4): DTGVSQNPRHKITKRGQNVTFRCDPISEHNRLYWYRQTLGQGPEFLTYFQNEAQLEKSRLLSDRFSAERPKGSFSTLEIQRTEQGDSAMYLCASSSDRGKNIQYFGAGTRLSVL.